This T cell receptor beta chain originates from a study of blood T cell repertoires in COVID-19. Study at large: Some COVID-19 samples were acute and others convalescent; all came from the United States, Italy and Spain. PBMCs, B-cell-depleted T cells, or T cells provided the cDNA or gDNA that made up the material.

The CDR3 loop spans 19 amino acids. From germline, CDR1 is PRHDT and CDR2 FYEKMQ (reference sequence). Germline trimming cut 5 bases from V and 1 base from J; bases unmatched to any gene: 15. In the authors' methods: Reference gene primers were amplified, and this amplification served to estimate nucleated cell counts. Libraries were prepared by immunoSEQ multiplex PCR; TCRdb keeps only in-frame clonotypes and omits some of them. V and J calls and clone size follow that table, whereas D and trimming were derived from the DNA. The sample holds roughly 160,000 clones, roughly 91% seen once. This TCR was sampled from a man aged 18 to 29 with acute or convalescent COVID-19. Sequenced input: peripheral blood. The chain carries TRBV13 and TRBJ2-3; 10 positions agree with TRBD2. The chain's CDR3 is CASSQGSSGGPLGTDTQYF. CDR3 DNA: TGTGCCAGCAGCCAAGGGTCTAGCGGGGGACCCTTGGGCACAGATACGCAGTATTTT.